This T cell receptor beta chain was captured by sequencing in a study of blood T cell repertoires in COVID-19. Sequencing used immunoSEQ multiplex PCR; TCRdb keeps in-frame clones, though not all of them. Of 150,000 to 200,000 clones listed, more than 60% are singletons. V was shortened by 0 bases and J by 7 bases, with 7 bases between the two germline ends. The CDR3 totals 12 residues. Per germline, CDR1 SGHTS and CDR2 YDEGEE. Sequencing used peripheral blood. This chain joins TRBV5-8 and TRBJ2-5; the D is unclear. This receptor was identified in a man between 65 and 85 years old with acute or convalescent COVID-19. The CDR3 DNA follows: TGTGCCAGCAGCTTGGCCTACGGGACCCAGTACTTC. Its protein is CASSLAYGTQYF.